The present TCR beta chain was sequenced within a study of Graves' ophthalmopathy and Graves' hyperthyroidism. With respect to this clonotype: Its specificity is not known.

Findings of the study overall: Sensitivity of about 70% and specificity of around 72% were achieved by the model that predicted ophthalmopathy progression.

Using RNA transcripts, the TCR beta CDR3 regions were amplified. First-round RT-PCR employed HTBI primers, with a second-round multiplex PCR after it. TCRdb reanalysed the multiplex PCR reads using MiXCR and keeps one entry per CDR3 protein. The sample yields over a million distinct CDR3 sequences, about 40% seen once. Other autoimmune diseases, uncontrolled infections, pregnancy or lactation excluded patients from enrollment. With 6 bases clipped from V and 3 bases from J, the junction kept 9 bases outside the gene matches. Germline V gene sequence: CDR1 SGHVS, CDR2 FQNEAQ. The CDR3 has 16 residues. What was sequenced was peripheral blood or thyroid tissue (not recorded which). The TCR sequence derives from an adult man with Graves' hyperthyroidism. This chain uses TRBV7-8 with TRBJ2-5, with 11 bases aligning to TRBD1. The CDR3 nucleotides read TGTGCCAGCAGGTCTGGGACAGGGGGAACGAAAGAGACCCAGTACTTC. This sequence encodes CASRSGTGGTKETQYF.